A single sample gave rise to the 19 T cell receptor beta chains below, sequenced in a study of blood T cell repertoires in COVID-19. Libraries were prepared by immunoSEQ multiplex PCR; TCRdb keeps only in-frame clonotypes and omits some of them. The table lists some 180,000 clones, just over 90% of them singletons. The sequencing input was peripheral blood. These TCRs come from a young man with COVID-19, enrolled during active disease.

The gene calls are TRBV2 and TRBJ2-7; D is perhaps TRBD2 (6 bases). The CDR3 sequence is 12 residues long. Germline values: CDR1 SNHLY, CDR2 FYNNEI. Trimming left V 4 bases short and J 3 bases short, with 7 bases between. The CDR3 sequence is CASSGGVYEQYF. The DNA for the CDR3 is TGTGCCAGCAGTGGGGGGGTCTACGAGCAGTACTTC.

The rearrangement joins TRBV7-2 to TRBJ2-1, with 14 positions matching TRBD2. Per the germline V gene, CDR1 is SGHTA and CDR2 is FQGNSA. J lost 7 bases, V lost 5 bases, and 7 bases had no gene match. This CDR3 spans 16 amino acids. The CDR3 sequence: CASSLPTSGRGNEQFF. CDR3 nucleotide sequence: TGTGCCAGCAGCCTACCGACTAGCGGGAGGGGGAATGAGCAGTTCTTC.

This clone has more than one count but fewer than ten. The chain links TRBV28 to TRBJ2-7, with 8 positions matching TRBD1. Per germline, CDR1 MDHEN and CDR2 SYDVKM. This CDR3 is built from 14 residues. V lost 7 bases and J lost 4; bases outside the gene matches: 9. The chain's CDR3 is CASIKDRGLYEQYF. The CDR3 DNA is TGTGCCAGCATTAAAGACAGGGGATTGTACGAGCAGTACTTC.

This chain links TRBV14 with TRBJ2-5; tentatively, D is TRBD2 (6 bases). Germline assignment: CDR1 SGHDN and CDR2 FVKESK. The CDR3 consists of 15 residues. With 0 bases removed from V and 5 bases from J, the gap between germline ends came to 13 bases. The CDR3 sequence: CASSQDHQGLETQYF. The CDR3 region has the DNA TGTGCCAGCAGCCAAGATCACCAGGGACTGGAGACCCAGTACTTC.

The CDR3 region is CASSQGPGQFF. The CDR3 DNA follows: TGTGCCAGCAGCCAAGGCCCGGGGCAGTTCTTC. This chain connects TRBV4-2 to TRBJ2-1; unclear D gene. The CDR3 loop spans 11 amino acids. The germline V gene encodes CDR1 LGHNA and CDR2 YNFKEQ. Trimming shortened V by 1 base and J by 12 bases, and 7 bases separated the two germline ends.

Notes on this clone: Other DNA sequences of this sample code for an identical CDR3. The rearrangement joins TRBV20-1 to TRBJ2-7; D is possibly TRBD1 (6 bases). This CDR3 comprises 11 residues. Trimming removed 6 bases at V and 3 bases at J, with 9 bases between. CDR1 and CDR2 from the germline V gene are DFQATT and SNEGSKA (reference sequence). CDR3 protein: CSAVQGYEQYF. CDR3 DNA: TGCAGTGCCGTACAGGGCTACGAGCAGTACTTC.

The V call is TRBV10-3, the J call TRBJ2-6, with TRBD1 identical over 7 bases. The J segment lost 0 bases and the V segment lost 1 base, leaving 3 bases of the junction unmatched. Germline CDR1 is ENHRY and CDR2 is SYGVKD. The CDR3 length is 17 residues. The CDR3 nucleotides read TGTGCCATCAGTGAGTGGGACAGAGGCTCTGGGGCCAACGTCCTGACTTTC. Translating gives CAISEWDRGSGANVLTF.

This chain joins TRBV25-1 and TRBJ2-5, with 11 bases fitting TRBD2. Per germline, CDR1 MGHDK and CDR2 SYGVNS. This CDR3 has 14 residues. After removal of 8 bases from V and 4 bases from J, the junction contained 6 bases not matched to a gene. The CDR3 loop is CASGGLAGGETQYF. CDR3 nucleotide sequence: TGTGCCAGCGGTGGGCTAGCGGGAGGAGAGACCCAGTACTTC.

This clone came up a few times. The chain links TRBV19 to TRBJ1-2; tentatively, D is TRBD1 (6 bases). There are 13 residues in the CDR3. Germline V gene lookup returns CDR1 LNHDA and CDR2 SQIVND (reference sequence). The V end was cut by 2 bases, the J end by 8 bases, with 12 bases between. CDR3 DNA: TGTGCCAGTAGTATAAGGGGGACGAGGGGCTACACCTTC. Translated: CASSIRGTRGYTF.

Worth noting for this clone: The junction departs from germline at one end; a sequencing error may be responsible. The chain recombines TRBV12-3 or TRBV12-4 with TRBJ1-1; 9 bases agree with TRBD1. There are 12 residues in the CDR3. The CDR3 here is CASNLSGTGAFF. DNA for the CDR3: TGTGCCAGCAATTTATCCGGGACAGGGGCTTTCTTT.

The rearrangement links TRBV7-8 to TRBJ2-1; 10 nucleotides match TRBD2. V trimming: 1 base; J trimming: 3 bases; junction bases outside the gene matches: 9. The germline CDR1 and CDR2 sequences are SGHVS and FQNEAQ. The CDR3 length is 18 residues. In nucleotides, the CDR3 is TGTGCCAGCAGCTTAGGCCCTATAGCGGGAGGCCGCTACAATGAGCAGTTCTTC. It specifies CASSLGPIAGGRYNEQFF.

The V call is TRBV7-9, the J call TRBJ2-5; 9 bases match TRBD1. The V gene end was trimmed by 4 bases and the J gene end by 5 bases; junction bases not matched to a gene: 8. Germline assignment: CDR1 SEHNR and CDR2 FQNEAQ (reference sequence). This CDR3 is built from 15 residues. The CDR3 sequence: CASSSLTGGLETQYF. In DNA form, the CDR3 reads TGTGCCAGCAGCTCCCTGACAGGGGGTTTGGAGACCCAGTACTTC.

CDR3 nucleotide sequence: TGTGCCAGTAAGGGGCCGAGTAGCAATCAGCCCCAGCATTTT. Encoded protein: CASKGPSSNQPQHF. The chain carries TRBV19 and TRBJ1-5; D is perhaps TRBD1 (5 bases). Trimming left V 7 bases short and J 0 bases short, with 10 bases between. The CDR3 totals 14 residues. From germline, CDR1 is LNHDA and CDR2 SQIVND (reference sequence).

The CDR3 DNA follows: TGTGCCAGCAGTTTTTTGGGACAGCAGTACGAGCAGTACTTC. Its protein product is CASSFLGQQYEQYF. V usage is TRBV27 and J usage is TRBJ2-7; 7 nucleotides match TRBD1. Germline CDR1 is MNHEY and CDR2 is SMNVEV (reference sequence). Germline trimming cut 3 bases from V and 4 bases from J; bases unmatched to any gene: 6. The CDR3 contains 14 residues.

The rearrangement joins TRBV28 to TRBJ2-1; TRBD1 aligns across 7 bases. The length of the CDR3 is 13 residues. CDR1 and CDR2 from the germline V gene are MDHEN and SYDVKM. Losses at the gene ends were 3 bases for V and 7 bases for J; bases not matched to a gene: 3. The CDR3 DNA reads TGTGCCAGCAGTTTGGTACAGGGGAATGAGCAGTTCTTC. Protein: CASSLVQGNEQFF.

The chain links TRBV5-6 to TRBJ1-6; TRBD1 is a possible D gene (5 bases). Per the germline V gene, CDR1 is SGHDT and CDR2 is YYEEEE. The CDR3 loop spans 12 amino acids. V lost 4 bases and J 10 bases, leaving 9 bases between the germline ends. The CDR3 here is CASSGGISPLHF. CDR3 nucleotides: TGTGCCAGCAGCGGGGGGATATCACCCCTCCACTTT.

The chain joins TRBV5-1 to TRBJ2-3; 7 nucleotides agree with TRBD1. V shed 7 bases, J shed 1 base, and the junction held 6 bases outside the gene matches. Looked up from germline, CDR1 is SGHRS and CDR2 is YFSETQ. The CDR3 spans 14 residues. Here the CDR3 reads CASVLTGGTDTQYF. In DNA, the CDR3 is TGCGCCAGCGTCCTAACAGGGGGCACAGATACGCAGTATTTT.

The chain is built from TRBV2 and TRBJ1-4; TRBD1 matches at 10 bases. The V gene's germline CDR1 is SNHLY and CDR2 FYNNEI. With 6 bases clipped from V and 4 bases from J, the junction kept 8 bases outside the gene matches. CDR3 length: 16 residues. CDR3 residues: CASRRQGAGGNEKLFF. For the CDR3, the DNA is TGTGCCAGCAGACGACAGGGGGCAGGAGGTAATGAAAAACTGTTTTTT.

The chain is built from TRBV5-1 and TRBJ2-1, with 8 bases aligning to TRBD2. The CDR3 length is 16 residues. V trimming: 6 bases; J trimming: 3 bases; junction bases outside the gene matches: 11. Germline CDR1 is SGHRS and CDR2 is YFSETQ. The CDR3 loop is CASMNSGTPNYNEQFF. CDR3 nucleotides: TGCGCCAGCATGAATAGCGGGACACCCAACTACAATGAGCAGTTCTTC.